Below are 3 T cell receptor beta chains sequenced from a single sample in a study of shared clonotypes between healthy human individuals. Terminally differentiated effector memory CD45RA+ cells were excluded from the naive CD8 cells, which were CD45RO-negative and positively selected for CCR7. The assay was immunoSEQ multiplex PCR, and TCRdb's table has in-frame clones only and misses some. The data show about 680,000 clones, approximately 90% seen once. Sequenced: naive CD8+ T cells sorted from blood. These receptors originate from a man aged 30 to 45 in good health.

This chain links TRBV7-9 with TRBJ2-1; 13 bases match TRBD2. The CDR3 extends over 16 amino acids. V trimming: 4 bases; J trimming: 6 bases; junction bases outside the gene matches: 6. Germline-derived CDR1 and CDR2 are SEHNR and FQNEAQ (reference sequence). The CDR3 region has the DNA TGTGCCAGCAGCTCTCGAACTAGCGGGAGGGGCAATGAGCAGTTCTTC. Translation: CASSSRTSGRGNEQFF.

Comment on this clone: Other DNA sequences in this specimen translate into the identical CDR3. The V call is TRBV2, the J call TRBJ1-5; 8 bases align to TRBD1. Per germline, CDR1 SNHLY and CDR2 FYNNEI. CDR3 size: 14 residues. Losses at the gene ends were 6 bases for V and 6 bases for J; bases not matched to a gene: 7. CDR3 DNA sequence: TGTGCCAGCAGAGGACAGGGATCGGGTCAGCCCCAGCATTTT. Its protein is CASRGQGSGQPQHF.

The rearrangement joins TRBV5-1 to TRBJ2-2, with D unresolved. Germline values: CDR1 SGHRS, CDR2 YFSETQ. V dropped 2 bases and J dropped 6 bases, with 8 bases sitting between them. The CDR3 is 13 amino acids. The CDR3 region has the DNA TGCGCCAGCAGCTTCGAGAGCTCCGGGGAGCTGTTTTTT. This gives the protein CASSFESSGELFF.